The clone carrying this T cell receptor beta chain has just a few counts. Its antigen remains unknown. The same CDR3 arises from other DNA sequences in this sample as well. This sample stems from a study of beta chain features in type 1 diabetes. Study-level points and caveats: For type 1 diabetes patients, VDJ junctions showed fewer insertions and more deletions.

One heparinised draw, averaging about 116 mL, was taken per donor. CD4+ naive, central memory, regulatory and stem cell-like memory subsets were isolated by sorting on CD45RO/CCR7/CD25/CD127/CD95/CD27. The CDR3 length is 15 residues. The V end lost 4 bases, the J end lost 2 bases, and 9 bases lay between the germline ends. Germline lookup yields CDR1 LGHNA and CDR2 YSLEER. Expressed TCRB transcripts were sequenced because the isolated RNA had all been reverse transcribed beforehand. Assay: immunoSEQ multiplex PCR; the TCRdb copy retains only in-frame clones and omits some. The sample records about 900,000 clones, 15% to 20% being singletons.

This clonotype originated in a woman aged 18-29 years in good health. Sequenced material: naive CD4+ T cells from blood. The chain uses TRBV4-3 and TRBJ2-6; a possible D gene is TRBD1 (5 bases). The CDR3 DNA follows: TGCGCCAGCAGCCCAACAGGCGCTGGGGCCAACGTCCTGACTTTC. It yields the protein CASSPTGAGANVLTF.